This T cell receptor beta chain appears in the sequencing data of a study of blood T cells in healthy people across ages. The study's findings and limits: Measured against age, TCR beta diversity per million T cells decreased in a roughly linear manner. Naive and antigen-experienced cells could not be conclusively compared, given unsorted PBMCs. TCR beta diversity was tightly associated with the proportion of naive T cells.

Trimming took 4 bases from V and 0 from J, leaving 13 bases between them. The CDR3 is 15 amino acids. With respect to this clonotype: Its target is not known.

It was with a sample-barcoded 5' primer and a J-beta primer mix that a second PCR of roughly 7 to 11 cycles was run. MiXCR, applied by TCRdb to the 5' RACE reads, yields one record per CDR3 protein. The table shows 950,000 to 1,200,000 distinct CDR3 sequences, with less than 45% occurring only once. This TCR was recovered from a young man in good health. This chain connects TRBV12-3 or TRBV12-4 to TRBJ2-7; D possibly corresponds to TRBD2 (5 bases). Material: blood. CDR3 bases: TGTGCCAGCAGTTCTAGCAGGTTCGACTCCTACGAGCAGTACTTC. Protein: CASSSSRFDSYEQYF.